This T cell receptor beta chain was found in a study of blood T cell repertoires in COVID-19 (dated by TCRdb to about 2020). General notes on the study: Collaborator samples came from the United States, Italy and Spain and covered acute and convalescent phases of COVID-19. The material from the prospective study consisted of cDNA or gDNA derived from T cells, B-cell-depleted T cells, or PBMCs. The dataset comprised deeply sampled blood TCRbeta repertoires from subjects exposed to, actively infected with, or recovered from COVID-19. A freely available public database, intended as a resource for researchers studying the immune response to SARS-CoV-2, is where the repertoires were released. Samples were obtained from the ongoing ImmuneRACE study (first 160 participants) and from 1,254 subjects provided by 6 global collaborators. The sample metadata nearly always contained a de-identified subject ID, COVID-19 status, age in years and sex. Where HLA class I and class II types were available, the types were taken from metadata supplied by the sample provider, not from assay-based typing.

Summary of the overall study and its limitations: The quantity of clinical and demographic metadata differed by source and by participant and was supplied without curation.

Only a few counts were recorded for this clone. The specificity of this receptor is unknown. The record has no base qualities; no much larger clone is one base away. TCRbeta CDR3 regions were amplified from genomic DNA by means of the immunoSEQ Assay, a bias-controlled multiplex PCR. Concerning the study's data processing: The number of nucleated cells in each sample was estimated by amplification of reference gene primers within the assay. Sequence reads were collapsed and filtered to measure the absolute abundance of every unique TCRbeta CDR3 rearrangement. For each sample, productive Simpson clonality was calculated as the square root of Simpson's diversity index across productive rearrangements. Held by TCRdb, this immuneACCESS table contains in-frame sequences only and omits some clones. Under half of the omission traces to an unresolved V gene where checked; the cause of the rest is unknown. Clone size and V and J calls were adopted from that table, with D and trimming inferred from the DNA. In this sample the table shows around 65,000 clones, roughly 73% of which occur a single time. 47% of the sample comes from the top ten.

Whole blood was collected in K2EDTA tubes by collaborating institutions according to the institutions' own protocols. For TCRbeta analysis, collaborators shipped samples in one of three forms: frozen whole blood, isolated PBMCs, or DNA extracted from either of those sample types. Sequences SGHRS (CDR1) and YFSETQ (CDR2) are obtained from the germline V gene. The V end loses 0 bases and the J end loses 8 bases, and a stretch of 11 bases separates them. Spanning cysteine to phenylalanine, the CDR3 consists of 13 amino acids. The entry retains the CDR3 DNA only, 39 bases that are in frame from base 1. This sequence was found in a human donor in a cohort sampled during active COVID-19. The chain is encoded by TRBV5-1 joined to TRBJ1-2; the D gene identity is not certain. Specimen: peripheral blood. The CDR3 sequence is CASSLGQAQGYTF. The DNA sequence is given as TGCGCCAGCAGCTTGGGCCAGGCCCAAGGCTACACCTTC.